The 4 T cell receptor beta chains given below trace back to one sample, sequenced in a study of blood T cell repertoires in COVID-19. Method: immunoSEQ multiplex PCR; TCRdb's copy keeps in-frame clones and lacks some. The table lists tens of thousands of clones, 72% of them singletons. What was sequenced was peripheral blood. The receptors originated from a woman in her 70s with COVID-19, enrolled during active disease.

This sequence joins TRBV20-1 and TRBJ2-1, with D unclear. The length of the CDR3 is 11 residues. Germline CDR1 is DFQATT and CDR2 is SNEGSKA (reference sequence). Trimming cost V 3 bases and J 9 bases, with 9 bases left between them. In DNA, the CDR3 is TGCAGTGCTAGCTGGGCCTCTGAGCAGTTCTTC. Amino acid sequence: CSASWASEQFF.

This chain links TRBV19 with TRBJ1-2, with D maybe TRBD1 (5 bases). Trimming left V 5 bases short and J 3 bases short, with 19 bases between. Germline CDR1 is LNHDA and CDR2 is SQIVND (reference sequence). The CDR3 covers 16 residues. CDR3 sequence (DNA): TGTGCCAGTAGTTACCGGGCAGGGTTAATAGACTATGGCTACACCTTC. Encoded protein: CASSYRAGLIDYGYTF.

V gene TRBV19 combines with J gene TRBJ2-1; TRBD1 aligns across 7 bases. J lost 12 bases, V lost 5 bases, and 10 bases had no gene match. CDR1 and CDR2 from the germline V gene are LNHDA and SQIVND (reference sequence). The CDR3 runs to 13 residues. The CDR3 bases are TGTGCCAGTAGTGTCCCCCCTCAGGGGGTGCAGTTCTTC. Translated, it gives CASSVPPQGVQFF.

In this sample, this clone turned up a few times. The J gene is TRBJ2-4, the V gene TRBV19; D might be TRBD1 (5 bases). The CDR3 loop spans 16 amino acids. CDR1 is LNHDA, CDR2 SQIVND, per germline (reference sequence). The V end was cut by 5 bases, the J end by 0 bases, with 14 bases between. CDR3 amino acids: CASSPDRSLAKNIQYF. In DNA, the CDR3 is TGTGCCAGTAGTCCCGACAGATCCCTAGCCAAAAACATTCAGTACTTC.